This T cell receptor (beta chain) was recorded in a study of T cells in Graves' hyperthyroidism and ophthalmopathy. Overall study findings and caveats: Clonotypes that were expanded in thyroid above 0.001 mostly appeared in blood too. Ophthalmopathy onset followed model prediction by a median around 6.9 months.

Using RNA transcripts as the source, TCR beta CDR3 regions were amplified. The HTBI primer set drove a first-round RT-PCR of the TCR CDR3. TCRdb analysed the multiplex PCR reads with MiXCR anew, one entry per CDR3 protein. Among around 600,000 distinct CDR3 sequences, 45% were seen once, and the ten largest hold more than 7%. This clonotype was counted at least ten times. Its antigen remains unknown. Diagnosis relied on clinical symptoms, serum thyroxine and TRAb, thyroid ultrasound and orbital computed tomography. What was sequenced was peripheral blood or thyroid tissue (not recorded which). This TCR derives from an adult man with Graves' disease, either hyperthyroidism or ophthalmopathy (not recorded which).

CDR3 region: CASSSGLAPLHF. CDR3 DNA sequence: TGTGCCAGCAGCTCAGGGTTAGCACCCCTCCACTTT. V usage is TRBV7-9 and J usage is TRBJ1-6; TRBD1 is a possible D gene (5 bases). The CDR3 loop spans 12 amino acids. Trimming cost V 4 bases and J 11 bases, with 9 bases left between them. Germline CDR1 reads SEHNR; CDR2 reads FQNEAQ (reference sequence).